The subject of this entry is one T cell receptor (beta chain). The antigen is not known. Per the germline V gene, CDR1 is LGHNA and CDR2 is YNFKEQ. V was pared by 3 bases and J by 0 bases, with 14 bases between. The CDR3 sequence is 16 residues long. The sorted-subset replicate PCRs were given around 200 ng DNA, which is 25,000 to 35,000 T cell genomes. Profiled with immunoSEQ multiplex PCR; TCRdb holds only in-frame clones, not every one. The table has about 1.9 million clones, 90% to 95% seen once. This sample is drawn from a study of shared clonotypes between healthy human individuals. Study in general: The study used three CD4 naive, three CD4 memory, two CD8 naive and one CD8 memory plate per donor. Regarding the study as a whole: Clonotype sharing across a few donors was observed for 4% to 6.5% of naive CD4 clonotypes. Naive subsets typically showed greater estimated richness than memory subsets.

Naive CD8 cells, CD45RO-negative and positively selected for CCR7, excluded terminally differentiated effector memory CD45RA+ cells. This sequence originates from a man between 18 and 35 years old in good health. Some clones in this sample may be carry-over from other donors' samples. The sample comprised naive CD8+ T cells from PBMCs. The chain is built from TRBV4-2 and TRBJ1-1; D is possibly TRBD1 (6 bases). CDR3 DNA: TGTGCCAGCAGCCACGGCAGGGGAGGGATGAACACTGAAGCTTTCTTT. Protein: CASSHGRGGMNTEAFF.